The entry below gives a single TCR beta chain sequence along with its context. Its antigen is currently not known. One base away there is no much larger clone; base qualities are not given. One collaborating source in Seattle enrolled patients while the patients were actively infected and followed the patients over time throughout the course of disease. Collaborating institutions collected whole blood in K2EDTA tubes following their own protocols. For TCRbeta analysis, collaborator samples were shipped as frozen whole blood, as isolated PBMCs, or as DNA extracted from either sample type. Trimming removed 3 bases from V and 2 bases from J, leaving 10 bases between the germline ends. CDR1 and CDR2, looked up from the germline V gene (reference sequence), are LNHDA and SQIVND. From its cysteine to its phenylalanine, the CDR3 spans 14 amino acids. The CDR3 DNA has 42 bases and is translated from base 1.

This entry comes from a study of blood T cell repertoires in COVID-19 (dated by TCRdb to about 2020). Looking at the study overall: Collaborator samples came from the United States, Italy and Spain and covered acute and convalescent phases of COVID-19. The prospective study material was composed of cDNA or gDNA derived from T cells, B-cell-depleted T cells, or PBMCs. Subjects who had been exposed to COVID-19, were actively infected with it, or had recovered from it provided the deeply sampled blood TCRbeta repertoires that made up the dataset. The repertoires were released in a freely available public database meant as a resource for research on the immune response to SARS-CoV-2. Samples came from the ongoing ImmuneRACE study (first 160 participants) plus 1,254 subjects from 6 global collaborators. Sample metadata almost always included a de-identified subject ID, COVID-19 status, age in years and sex. HLA class I and class II types, where available, came from metadata supplied by the sample provider rather than from assay-based typing. The paper as a whole reports these results and caveats: The quantity of clinical and demographic metadata differed by source and by participant and was supplied without curation.

The immunoSEQ Assay, a bias-controlled multiplex PCR, was used to amplify TCRbeta CDR3 regions from genomic DNA. The paper's processing steps were these. The number of nucleated cells in each sample was estimated from the amplification of reference gene primers within the assay. To quantify the absolute abundance of each unique TCRbeta CDR3 rearrangement, sequence reads were collapsed and filtered. For each sample, productive Simpson clonality was calculated by taking the square root of Simpson's diversity index across productive rearrangements. What TCRdb holds here is the immuneACCESS table cut down to in-frame rearrangements. Part of the clones is not present; checked against another copy, under half of the missing clones reflect an unresolved V gene, and the others are unexplained. V, J and clone size were drawn from that table, and D and trimming were deduced from the DNA. This sample lists 60,000 to 65,000 clones; about 80% were detected once. Of the sample, approximately 14% is held by the ten largest clones.

Sequencing was done on a sample of peripheral blood. The sequence joins TRBV19 to TRBJ2-5; confidence is insufficient to name the D gene. The source of this sequence is a man aged 60 to 69 with COVID-19, enrolled during active disease. The DNA is TGTGCCAGTAGTATCGGGTACGCACAAGAGACCCAGTACTTC. It is translated as CASSIGYAQETQYF.